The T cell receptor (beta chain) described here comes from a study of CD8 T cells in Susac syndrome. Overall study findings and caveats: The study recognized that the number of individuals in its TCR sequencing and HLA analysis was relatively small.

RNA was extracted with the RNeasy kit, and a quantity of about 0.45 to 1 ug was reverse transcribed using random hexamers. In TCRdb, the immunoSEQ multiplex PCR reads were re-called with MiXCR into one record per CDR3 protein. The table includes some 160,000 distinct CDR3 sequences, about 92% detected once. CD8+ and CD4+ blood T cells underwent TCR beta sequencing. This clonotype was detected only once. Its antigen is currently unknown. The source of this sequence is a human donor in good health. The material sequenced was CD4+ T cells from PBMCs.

CDR3 protein: CASSSPTSGRNEQYF. The CDR3 region has the DNA TGTGCCAGCAGCTCGCCGACTAGCGGGAGAAACGAGCAGTACTTC. The chain links TRBV5-4 to TRBJ2-7; 12 nucleotides agree with TRBD2. The CDR3 is 15 amino acids. V was pared by 3 bases and J by 5 bases, with 6 bases of the junction left unmatched. CDR1 SGHNT and CDR2 YYREEE come from the germline V gene (reference sequence). Full variable domain (outside the CDR3, taken from reference TRBV5-4 and TRBJ2-7): ETGVTQSPTHLIKTRGQQVTLRCSSQSGHNTVSWYQQALGQGPQFIFQYYREEENGRGNFPPRFSGLQFPNYSSELNVNALELDDSALYLCASSSPTSGRNEQYFGPGTRLTVT.